This T cell receptor (beta chain) was found in a study of graft-versus-host responses after intestinal transplantation. Profiled with immunoSEQ multiplex PCR; TCRdb holds only in-frame clones, not every one. The data hold about 19,000 clones, with about nine tenths observed a single time. The TCR originated in a human patient who received an intestinal transplant, so some T cells may come from the graft donor. Sample: PBMCs, taken around 350 days after transplant.

The CDR3, as DNA: TGCGCCAGCAGCCAAGAAGGGGGGCTAGCGGGGTACAATGAGCAGTTCTTC. This sequence encodes CASSQEGGLAGYNEQFF. The chain combines TRBV4-1 with TRBJ2-1, with 9 bases lining up with TRBD2. After removal of 0 bases from V and 4 bases from J, the junction contained 7 bases not matched to a gene. The CDR3 has 17 amino acids. Germline CDR1 MGHRA, CDR2 YSYEKL.